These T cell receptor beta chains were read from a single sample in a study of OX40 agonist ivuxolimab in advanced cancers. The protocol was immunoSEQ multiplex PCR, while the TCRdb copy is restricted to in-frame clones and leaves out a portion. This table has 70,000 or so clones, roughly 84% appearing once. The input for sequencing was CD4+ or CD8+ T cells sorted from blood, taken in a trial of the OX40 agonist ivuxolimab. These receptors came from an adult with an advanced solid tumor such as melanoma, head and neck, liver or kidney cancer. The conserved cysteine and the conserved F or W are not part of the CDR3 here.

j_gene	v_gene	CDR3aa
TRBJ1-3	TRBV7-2	ASSSTGYTGNTIY
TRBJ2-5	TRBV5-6	ASSWGSEETQY
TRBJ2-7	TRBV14	ASSQVRGGEQY
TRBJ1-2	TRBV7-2	ASSSQRDRVKDGYT
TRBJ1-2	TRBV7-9	ASSLDRGGYT
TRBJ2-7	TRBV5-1	ASSLGRDRPYEQY
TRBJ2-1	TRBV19	ASSIRDPKSQQF
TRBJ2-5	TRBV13	ASSFSRPDGAITQY
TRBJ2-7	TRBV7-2	ASSGRGGTYEQY
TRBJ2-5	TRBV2	ASRGTAQETQY
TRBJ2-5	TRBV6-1	ASSKGVPGRETQY
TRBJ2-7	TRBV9	ASSVRDSAYEQY
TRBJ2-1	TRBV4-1	ASSQVRGSYNEQF
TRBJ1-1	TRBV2	ATEQALNTEAF
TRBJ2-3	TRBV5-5	ASSLANALAGDTQY
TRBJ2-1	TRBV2	ASVRTNGVNEQF
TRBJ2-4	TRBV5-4	ASSLTRVGAKNIQY
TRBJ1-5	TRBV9	ASSVDWGINQPQH
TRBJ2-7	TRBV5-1	ASSFTADGEQY
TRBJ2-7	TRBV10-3	AISAIDRGYYEQY
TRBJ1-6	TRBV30	AWGGRPPLH
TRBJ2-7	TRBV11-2	ASRWTGAYEQY
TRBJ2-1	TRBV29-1	SALLESEINEQF
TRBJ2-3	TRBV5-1	ASSSDPDTDTQY
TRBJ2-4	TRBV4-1	ASSQDEGNKKWRY
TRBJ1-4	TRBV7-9	ASSLDGDPRL
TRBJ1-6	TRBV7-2	ASSLMGRDNSPLH
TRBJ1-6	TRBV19	ASRSDGYSPLH
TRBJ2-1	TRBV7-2	ASSTGWDEQF
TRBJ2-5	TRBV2	ASSGTATQETQY
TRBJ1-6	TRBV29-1	SVQLTGNSPLH
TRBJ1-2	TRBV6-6	ASSTDTANYGYT
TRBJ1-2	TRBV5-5	ASSPLGDGYGYT
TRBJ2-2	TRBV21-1	ASSKVARGNTGELF
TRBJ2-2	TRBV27	ASSLSLRTSVNTGELF
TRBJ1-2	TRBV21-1	ASSRTGVYGYT
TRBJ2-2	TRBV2	ASRRTGADTGELF
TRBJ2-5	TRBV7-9	ASSPNGQETQY
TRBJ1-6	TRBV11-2	ASTVMGTSPLH
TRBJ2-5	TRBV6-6	ASWGRGGETQY
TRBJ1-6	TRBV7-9	ASSSDGNSPLH
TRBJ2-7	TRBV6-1	ASKRAFRADYEQY
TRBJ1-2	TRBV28	ASGYGYT
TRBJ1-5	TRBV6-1	ASSEAHRREQPQH
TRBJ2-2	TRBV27	ASSLESLGVEGTGELF
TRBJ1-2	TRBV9	ASSVDPAPNYGYT
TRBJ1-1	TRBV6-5	ASKKGVSTEAF
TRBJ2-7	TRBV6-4	ASSPKPSGRYEQY
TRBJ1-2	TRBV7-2	ASSLAGITGYLGGYT
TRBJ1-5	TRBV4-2	ASSLGPAGQPQH
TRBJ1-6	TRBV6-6	ASSSGQGYNSPLH
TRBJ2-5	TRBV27	ASSFSGQKETQY
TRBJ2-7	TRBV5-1	ASSSWGQEHEQY
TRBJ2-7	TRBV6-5	ASSYGLAESYEQY
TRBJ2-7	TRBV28	ASSFSDRILGEQY
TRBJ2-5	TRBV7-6	ASSFSGGVGTQY
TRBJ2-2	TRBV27	ASGLRGNTGELF